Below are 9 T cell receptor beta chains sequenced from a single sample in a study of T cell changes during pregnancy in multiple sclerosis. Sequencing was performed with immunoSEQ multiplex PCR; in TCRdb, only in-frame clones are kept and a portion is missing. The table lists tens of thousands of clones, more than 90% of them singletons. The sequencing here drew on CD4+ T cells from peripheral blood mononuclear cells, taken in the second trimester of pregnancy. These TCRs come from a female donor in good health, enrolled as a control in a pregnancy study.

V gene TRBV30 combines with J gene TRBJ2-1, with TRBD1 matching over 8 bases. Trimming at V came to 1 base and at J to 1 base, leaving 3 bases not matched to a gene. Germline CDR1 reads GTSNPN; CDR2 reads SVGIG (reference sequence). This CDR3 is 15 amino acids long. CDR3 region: CAWSGTGLSYNEQFF. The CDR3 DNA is TGTGCCTGGAGTGGGACAGGGCTATCCTACAATGAGCAGTTCTTC.

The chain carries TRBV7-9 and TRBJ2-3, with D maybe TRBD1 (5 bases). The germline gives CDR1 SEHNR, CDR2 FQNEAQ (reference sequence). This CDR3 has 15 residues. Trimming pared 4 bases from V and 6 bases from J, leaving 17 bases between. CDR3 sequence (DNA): TGTGCCAGCAGCTCCTGGCTGGTAGCAGGGGATACGCAGTATTTT. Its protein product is CASSSWLVAGDTQYF.

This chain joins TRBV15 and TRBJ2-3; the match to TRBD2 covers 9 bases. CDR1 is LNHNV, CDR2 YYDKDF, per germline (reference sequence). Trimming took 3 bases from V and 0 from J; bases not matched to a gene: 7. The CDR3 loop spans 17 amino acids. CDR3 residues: CATSRGSSGTSTDTQYF. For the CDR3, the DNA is TGTGCCACCAGCAGGGGCTCTAGCGGGACTAGCACAGATACGCAGTATTTT.

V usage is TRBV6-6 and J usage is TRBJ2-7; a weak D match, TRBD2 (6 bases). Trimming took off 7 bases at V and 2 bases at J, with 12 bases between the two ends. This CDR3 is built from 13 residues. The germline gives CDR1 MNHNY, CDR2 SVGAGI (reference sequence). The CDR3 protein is CASTSGTPYEQYF. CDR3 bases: TGTGCCAGCACATCCGGGACTCCCTACGAGCAGTACTTC.

The CDR3 DNA sequence: TGCAGCGTTAAGGGAGGAGGGGCCAACCCCTATGGCTACACCTTC. Its translation is CSVKGGGANPYGYTF. V usage is TRBV29-1 and J usage is TRBJ1-2, with D tentatively TRBD1 (5 bases). CDR3 size: 15 residues. Trimming pared 5 bases from V and 4 bases from J, leaving 20 bases between. Germline CDR1 reads SQVTM; CDR2 reads ANQGSEA.

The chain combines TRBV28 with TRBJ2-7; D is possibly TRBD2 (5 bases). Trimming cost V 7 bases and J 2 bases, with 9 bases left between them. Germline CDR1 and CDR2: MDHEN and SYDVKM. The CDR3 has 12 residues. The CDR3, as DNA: TGTGCCAGCACAGCCGGGACCTACGAGCAGTACTTC. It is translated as CASTAGTYEQYF.

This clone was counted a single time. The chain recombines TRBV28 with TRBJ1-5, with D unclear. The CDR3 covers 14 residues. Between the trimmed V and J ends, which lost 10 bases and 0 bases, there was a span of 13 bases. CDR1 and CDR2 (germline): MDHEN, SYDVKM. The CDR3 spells CATAGGYSNQPQHF. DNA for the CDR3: TGTGCCACCGCGGGCGGGTATAGCAATCAGCCCCAGCATTTT.

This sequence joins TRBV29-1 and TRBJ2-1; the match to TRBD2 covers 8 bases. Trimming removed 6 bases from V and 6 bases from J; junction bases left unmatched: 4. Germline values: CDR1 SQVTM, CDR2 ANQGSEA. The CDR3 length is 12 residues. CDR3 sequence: CSVTTSGNEQFF. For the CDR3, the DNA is TGCAGCGTCACCACTAGCGGCAATGAGCAGTTCTTC.

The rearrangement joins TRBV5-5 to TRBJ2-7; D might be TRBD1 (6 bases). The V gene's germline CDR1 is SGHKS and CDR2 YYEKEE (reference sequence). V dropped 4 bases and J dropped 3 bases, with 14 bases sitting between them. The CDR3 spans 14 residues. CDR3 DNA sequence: TGTGCCAGCAGCGGTACAGGGTCTGACTACGAGCAGTACTTC. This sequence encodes CASSGTGSDYEQYF. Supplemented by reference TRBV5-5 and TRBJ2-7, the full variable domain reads DAGVTQSPTHLIKTRGQQVTLRCSPISGHKSVSWYQQVLGQGPQFIFQYYEKEERGRGNFPDRFSARQFPNYSSELNVNALLLGDSALYLCASSGTGSDYEQYFGPGTRLTVT.